Listed below are T cell receptor beta chains from one sample, sequenced in a study of T cell responses to AZD1222 COVID-19 vaccine. Only in-frame clones appear in the TCRdb table, and some are missing; sequencing was by immunoSEQ multiplex PCR. The sample records about 160,000 clones, roughly 94% being singletons. The sample consisted of peripheral blood, taken on day 0 of AZD1222 vaccination. The receptors stem from an adult in good health. Both conserved end residues are part of each CDR3. D genes are given only for firm matches. Size values are once, few and many counts, or a class for expanded clones, and some rows have none.

d_gene	j_gene	abundance	v_gene	CDR3nt	CDR3aa
-	TRBJ2-5	-	TRBV6-5	TGTGCCAGCAGTAGGGACCTAGAGACCCAGTACTTC	CASSRDLETQYF
-	TRBJ2-1	few	TRBV19	TGTGCCAGTACTCGCTACCCCCCGGACAATGAGCAGTTCTTC	CASTRYPPDNEQFF
TRBD1	TRBJ1-2	-	TRBV29-1	TGCAGCGTCATGGGGGTTTCGACAGGGAACTATGGCTACACCTTC	CSVMGVSTGNYGYTF
-	TRBJ2-2	-	TRBV15	TGTGCCACCTCGGGGCTCGGGCCTGGGGAGCTGTTTTTT	CATSGLGPGELFF
-	TRBJ2-3	-	TRBV29-1	TGCAGCGTTGTTCCGCGGGCCAGTTGGGCAGATACGCAGTATTTT	CSVVPRASWADTQYF
TRBD2	TRBJ2-2	-	TRBV7-8	TGTGCCAGCAGCTTAGTTGCGGGAGCCCTCGGGGAGCTGTTTTTT	CASSLVAGALGELFF
TRBD1	TRBJ1-2	-	TRBV19	TGTGCCAGTAGTACCGGGGACAGTGATTACTATGGCTACACCTTC	CASSTGDSDYYGYTF
-	TRBJ1-2	-	TRBV7-9	TGTGCCAGCAGCAGGCAGGGTGAAGGCTACACCTTC	CASSRQGEGYTF
-	TRBJ2-3	-	TRBV15	TGTGCCACCAGCAGAGATACAGGCAGCACAGATACGCAGTATTTT	CATSRDTGSTDTQYF
-	TRBJ1-5	-	TRBV7-8	TGTGCCAGCAGCCAAGTTAGGTCGGGAGGTAGCAATCAGCCCCAGCATTTT	CASSQVRSGGSNQPQHF
-	TRBJ1-1	-	TRBV28	TGTGCCAGCAGTGGACGCTTTGGTCTGGGCGGGGACACTGAAGCTTTCTTT	CASSGRFGLGGDTEAFF
-	TRBJ1-5	-	TRBV30	TGTGCCTGGAGTGTAGGGGCAGGATTGCAGCCCCAGCATTTT	CAWSVGAGLQPQHF
TRBD1	TRBJ1-6	-	TRBV10-2	TGCGCCAGCAGTGAGTCCTTGATGACAGGGAATTCACCCCTCCACTTT	CASSESLMTGNSPLHF
TRBD1	TRBJ1-5	-	TRBV6-1	TGTGCCAGCAGTGAACCGGGACGACAGGGGATTTCCCCTCAGCCCCAGCATTTT	CASSEPGRQGISPQPQHF
TRBD1	TRBJ1-3	-	TRBV5-8	TGTGCCAGCAGCGTAGGGACAGGGGGAAGTGGAAACACCATATATTTT	CASSVGTGGSGNTIYF
-	TRBJ2-5	-	TRBV20-1	TGCAGTGCTAGACCCACGGAGACCCAGTACTTC	CSARPTETQYF
TRBD1	TRBJ1-1	-	TRBV5-1	TGCGCCAGCAGCTTCAACAGGGGGGAAACTGAAGCTTTCTTT	CASSFNRGETEAFF
TRBD1	TRBJ1-5	-	TRBV5-6	TGTGCCAGCAGCTTGGACAGGGGGCCCGATAATCAGCCCCAGCATTTT	CASSLDRGPDNQPQHF